Detailed here is one T cell receptor (beta chain). Its antigen remains unidentified. The data originate from a study of cytomegalovirus exposure and HLA in healthy donors. Broader study findings: Presence/absence analyses took donor sequencing depth as roughly uniform.

The CDR3 contains 16 residues. CDR1 is LNHDA and CDR2 is SQIVND in the germline V gene (reference sequence). V shed 4 bases and J 3 bases; nucleotides not matched to a gene: 9. Researchers ran the PCR with 60 Vbeta and 13 Jbeta primers. Some clones are missing from TCRdb's copy, which holds only in-frame ones; the method was immunoSEQ multiplex PCR. In the table there are about 76,000 clones, around 78% of which are singletons. The J gene is TRBJ1-5, the V gene TRBV19, with TRBD1 matching 7 bases. This receptor was taken from a male donor in good health and CMV-seropositive. The sample consisted of PBMCs. As DNA, the CDR3 is TGTGCCAGTAGTAAACCCCTTGACAGGGTCAATCAGCCCCAGCATTTT. Amino acids: CASSKPLDRVNQPQHF.